This TCR beta chain comes out of a study of CD8+ T cells in alopecia areata (dated by TCRdb to 2016 to 2019). In the study overall: The treated patients, all with moderate-to-severe alopecia areata, were enrolled in an open-label pilot trial of oral tofacitinib given at 5 to 10 mg twice daily. Patients received tofacitinib for 6 to 18 months and were then followed off drug for 6 months to check for delayed response and recurrence. The study used high-throughput TCRbeta sequencing to examine T cell clonal expansion in alopecia areata, in both the C3H/HeJ mouse model and human patients. Human TCRbeta sequencing covered scalp tissue and sorted CD4+ and CD8+ peripheral blood T cells from patchy and totalis/universalis alopecia areata patients and healthy controls. Biopsies were taken from tofacitinib-treated patients at baseline and again at 4 and 24 weeks into treatment, and several of those patients also had a later scalp biopsy. Scalp clonality was compared across normal scalp (n=4), patchy alopecia areata scalp (n=8), and alopecia totalis/universalis scalp (n=8). RNA was extracted with the PAXgene miRNA kit for fixed scalp, the miRNeasy kit for PBMCs, and the RNeasy kit for mouse skin. TCRbeta CDR3 regions were amplified by immunoSEQ multiplex PCR with 35 Vbeta forward and 13 Jbeta reverse primers.

Study-wide conclusions, independent of this receptor: Shared TCR sequences between patients were less evident than in mice, which may be partly attributable to HLA diversity in the patient population. Resident alphabeta T cells in normal human skin are also sequenced, complicating scalp TCR repertoire analysis, unlike mouse skin dominated by gammadelta T cells. Compared with normal scalp, lesional scalp, particularly in alopecia totalis/universalis, had higher clonality and more expanded CD8+ clones, which suggests antigenic drive.

V lost 4 bases and J lost 6 bases; the stretch between them is 15 bases long. The CDR3 numbers 14 residues from cysteine through phenylalanine. The CDR3 DNA has 42 bases and is translated from base 1. CDR1 and CDR2, looked up from the germline V gene (reference sequence), are SEHNR and FQNEAQ. What this sample's time point label stands for: baseline before oral tofacitinib. Lesional scalp punch biopsies and peripheral blood were obtained from alopecia areata patients. PBMCs were isolated by density centrifugation and stained for CD3, CD4 and CD8, after which CD4+ and CD8+ T cells were sorted on a FACSAria. The protocol used for the library was the immunoSEQ multiplex PCR assay. For TCR sequencing, RNA was extracted from every sample and reverse transcribed into cDNA to serve as template. First-strand cDNA was synthesized using SuperScript III with a 2:1 mix of oligo-dT and random hexamers. Amplification bias was assessed with a synthetic immune receptor repertoire, and residual bias was removed computationally. The original pipeline was this. Raw reads were preprocessed to remove errors, and CDR3 was defined by IMGT conventions from the conserved cysteine to phenylalanine. Clonality was calculated as 1 minus Shannon entropy normalized by log2 of the number of productive unique TCRs. Whether each scalp clone was CD4 or CD8 was inferred by checking scalp TCRbeta sequences against the CD4 and CD8 repertoires from sorted blood. TCRdb limited this immuneACCESS table to in-frame rearrangements with V and J called. A share of clones is missing; checked studies link under half to unresolved V genes, and the rest is unexplained. V and J calls and clone size are given by that table; D and trimming were obtained from the DNA. Within this sample are approximately 150,000 clones, with just over 65% of them counted one time only. The leading ten clones occupy over 9.5% of the sample.

Worth noting for this clone: The antigen this receptor binds is unknown. Qualities for individual bases were not recorded, and no much larger clone is one base off.

The sequence was obtained from a human donor with alopecia areata. Sequencing was performed on CD8+ T cells sorted from blood, taken at week 0. The chain is encoded by TRBV7-9 joined to TRBJ1-1, with the D gene too uncertain to name. The sequenced DNA: TGTGCCAGCAGCTCCAACGTGGGCTCGGCTGAAGCTTTCTTT. This is translated as CASSSNVGSAEAFF.